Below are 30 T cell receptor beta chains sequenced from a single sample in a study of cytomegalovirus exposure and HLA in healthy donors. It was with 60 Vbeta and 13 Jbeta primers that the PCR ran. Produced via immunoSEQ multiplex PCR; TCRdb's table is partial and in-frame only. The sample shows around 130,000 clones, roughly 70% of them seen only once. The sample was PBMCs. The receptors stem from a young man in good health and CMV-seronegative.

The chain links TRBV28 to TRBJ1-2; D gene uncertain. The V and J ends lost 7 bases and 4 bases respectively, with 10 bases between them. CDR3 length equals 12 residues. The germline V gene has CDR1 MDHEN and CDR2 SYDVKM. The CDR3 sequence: CASKRQVYGYTF. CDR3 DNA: TGTGCCAGCAAGCGGCAGGTCTATGGCTACACCTTC.

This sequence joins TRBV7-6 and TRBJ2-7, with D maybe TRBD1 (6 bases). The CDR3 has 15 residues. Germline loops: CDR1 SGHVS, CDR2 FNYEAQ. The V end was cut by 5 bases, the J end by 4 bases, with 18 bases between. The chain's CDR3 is CASSQLPGQTYEQYF. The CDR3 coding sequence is TGTGCCAGCAGCCAACTTCCGGGACAAACATACGAGCAGTACTTC.

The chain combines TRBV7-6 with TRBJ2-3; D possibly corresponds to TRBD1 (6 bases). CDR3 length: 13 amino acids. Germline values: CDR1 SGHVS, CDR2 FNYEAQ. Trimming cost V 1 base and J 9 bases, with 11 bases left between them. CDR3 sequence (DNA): TGTGCCAGCAGCTTAGTGCCAGGGGAAACGCAGTATTTT. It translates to CASSLVPGETQYF.

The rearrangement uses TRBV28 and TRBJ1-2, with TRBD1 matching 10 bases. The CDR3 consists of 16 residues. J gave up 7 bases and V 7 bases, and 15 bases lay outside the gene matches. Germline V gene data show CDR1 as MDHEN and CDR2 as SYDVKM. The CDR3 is CASKEAGTGDSRGYTF. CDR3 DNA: TGTGCCAGCAAAGAGGCCGGGACAGGGGATTCGCGTGGCTACACCTTC.

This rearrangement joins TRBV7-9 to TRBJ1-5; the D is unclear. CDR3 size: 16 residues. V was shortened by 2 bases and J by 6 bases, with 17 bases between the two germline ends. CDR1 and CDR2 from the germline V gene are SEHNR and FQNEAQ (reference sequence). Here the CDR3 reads CASSLKGGLGGQPQHF. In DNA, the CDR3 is TGTGCCAGCAGCTTAAAGGGAGGATTGGGAGGTCAGCCCCAGCATTTT. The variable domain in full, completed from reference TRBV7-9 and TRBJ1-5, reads DTGVSQNPRHKITKRGQNVTFRCDPISEHNRLYWYRQTLGQGPEFLTYFQNEAQLEKSRLLSDRFSAERPKGSFSTLEIQRTEQGDSAMYLCASSLKGGLGGQPQHFGDGTRLSIL.

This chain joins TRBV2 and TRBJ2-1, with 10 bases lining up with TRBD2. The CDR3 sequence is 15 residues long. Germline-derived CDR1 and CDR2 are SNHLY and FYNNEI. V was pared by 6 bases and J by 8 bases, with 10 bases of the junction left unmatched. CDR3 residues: CASSRGTSEIDEQFF. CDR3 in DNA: TGTGCCAGCAGCCGGGGGACTAGCGAAATTGATGAGCAGTTCTTC.

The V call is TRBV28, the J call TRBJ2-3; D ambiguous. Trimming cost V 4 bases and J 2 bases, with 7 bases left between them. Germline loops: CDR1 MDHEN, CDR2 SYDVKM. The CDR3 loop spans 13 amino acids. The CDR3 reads CASSSSFTDTQYF. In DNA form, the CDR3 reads TGTGCCAGCAGTTCCTCCTTCACAGATACGCAGTATTTT.

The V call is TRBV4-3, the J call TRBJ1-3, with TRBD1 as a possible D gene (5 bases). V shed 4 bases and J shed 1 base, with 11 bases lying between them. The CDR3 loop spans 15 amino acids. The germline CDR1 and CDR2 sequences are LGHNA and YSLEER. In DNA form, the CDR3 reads TGCGCCAGCAGCCCTACCGGGGGATCTGGAAACACCATATATTTT. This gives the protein CASSPTGGSGNTIYF.

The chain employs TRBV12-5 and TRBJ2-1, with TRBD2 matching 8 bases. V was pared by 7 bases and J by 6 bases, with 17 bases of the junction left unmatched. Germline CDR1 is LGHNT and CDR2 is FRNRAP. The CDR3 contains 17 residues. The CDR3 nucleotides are TGTGCTAGTGCCCTAACACCCGGAGGACTAGCTTCCAATGAGCAGTTCTTC. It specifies CASALTPGGLASNEQFF.

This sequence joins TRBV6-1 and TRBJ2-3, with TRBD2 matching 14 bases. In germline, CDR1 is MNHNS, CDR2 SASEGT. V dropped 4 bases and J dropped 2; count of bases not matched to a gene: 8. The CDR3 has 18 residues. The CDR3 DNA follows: TGTGCCAGCAGTGCTACGACTAGCGGGGGGGTTTACACAGATACGCAGTATTTT. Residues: CASSATTSGGVYTDTQYF.

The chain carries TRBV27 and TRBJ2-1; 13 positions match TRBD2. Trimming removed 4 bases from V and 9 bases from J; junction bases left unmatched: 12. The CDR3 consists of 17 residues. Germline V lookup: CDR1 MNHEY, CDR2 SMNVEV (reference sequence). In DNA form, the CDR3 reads TGTGCCAGCAGTTCCCGGACTAGCGGGAGAGGGTTCGTTGAGCAGTTCTTC. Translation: CASSSRTSGRGFVEQFF.

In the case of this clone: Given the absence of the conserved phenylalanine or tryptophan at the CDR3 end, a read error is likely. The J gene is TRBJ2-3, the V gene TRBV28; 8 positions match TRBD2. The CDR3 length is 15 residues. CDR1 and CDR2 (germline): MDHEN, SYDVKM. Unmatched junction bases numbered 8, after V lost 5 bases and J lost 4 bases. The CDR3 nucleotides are TGTGCCAGCAGTGGCGGGAGGTGGTCACCAGATACGCAGTATGTT. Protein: CASSGGRWSPDTQYV.

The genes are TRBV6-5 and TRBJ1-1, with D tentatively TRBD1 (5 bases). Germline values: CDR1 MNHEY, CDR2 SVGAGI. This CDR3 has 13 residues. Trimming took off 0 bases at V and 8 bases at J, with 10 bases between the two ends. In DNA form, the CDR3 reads TGTGCCAGCAGTTACTCGGGAGGGGCAGAAGCTTTCTTT. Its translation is CASSYSGGAEAFF.

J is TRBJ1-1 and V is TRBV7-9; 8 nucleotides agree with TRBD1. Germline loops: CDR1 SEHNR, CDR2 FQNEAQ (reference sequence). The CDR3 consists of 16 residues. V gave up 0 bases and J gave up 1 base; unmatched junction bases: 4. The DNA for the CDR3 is TGTGCCAGCAGCTTAGCGGCCGACAGGGGGAACACTGAAGCTTTCTTT. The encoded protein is CASSLAADRGNTEAFF.

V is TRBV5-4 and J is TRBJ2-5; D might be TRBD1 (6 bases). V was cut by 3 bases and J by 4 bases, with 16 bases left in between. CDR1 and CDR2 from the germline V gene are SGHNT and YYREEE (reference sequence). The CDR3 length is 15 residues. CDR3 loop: CASSYTLTGVETQYF. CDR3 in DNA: TGTGCCAGCAGCTACACCTTGACAGGAGTAGAGACCCAGTACTTC.

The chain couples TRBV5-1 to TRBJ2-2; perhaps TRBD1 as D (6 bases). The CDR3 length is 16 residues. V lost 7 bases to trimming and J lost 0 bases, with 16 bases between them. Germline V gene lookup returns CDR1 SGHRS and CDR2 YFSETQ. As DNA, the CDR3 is TGCGCCAGCCTCGCAACCGGGACACCGAACACCGGGGAGCTGTTTTTT. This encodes CASLATGTPNTGELFF. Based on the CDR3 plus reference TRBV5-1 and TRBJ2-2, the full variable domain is KAGVTQTPRYLIKTRGQQVTLSCSPISGHRSVSWYQQTPGQGLQFLFEYFSETQRNKGNFPGRFSGRQFSNSRSEMNVSTLELGDSALYLCASLATGTPNTGELFFGEGSRLTVL.

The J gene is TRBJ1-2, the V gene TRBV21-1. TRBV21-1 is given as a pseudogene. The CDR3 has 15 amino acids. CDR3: CASSQRRSPGNGYTF. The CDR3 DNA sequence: TGTGCCAGCAGTCAAAGGAGGTCTCCGGGGAACGGCTACACCTTC.

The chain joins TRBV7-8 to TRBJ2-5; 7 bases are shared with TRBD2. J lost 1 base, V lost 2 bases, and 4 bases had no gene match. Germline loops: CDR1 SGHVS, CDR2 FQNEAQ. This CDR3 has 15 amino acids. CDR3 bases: TGTGCCAGCAGCTTACCCCTAGCGGCCCAAGAGACCCAGTACTTC. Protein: CASSLPLAAQETQYF. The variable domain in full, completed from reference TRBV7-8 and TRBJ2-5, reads GAGVSQSPRYKVAKRGQDVALRCDPISGHVSLFWYQQALGQGPEFLTYFQNEAQLDKSGLPSDRFFAERPEGSVSTLKIQRTQQEDSAVYLCASSLPLAAQETQYFGPGTRLLVL.

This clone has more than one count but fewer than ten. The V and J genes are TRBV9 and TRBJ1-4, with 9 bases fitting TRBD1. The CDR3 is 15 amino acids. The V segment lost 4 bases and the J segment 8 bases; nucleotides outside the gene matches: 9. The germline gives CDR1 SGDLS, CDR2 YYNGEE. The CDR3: CASSITGGMGEKLFF. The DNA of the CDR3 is TGTGCCAGCAGCATTACAGGGGGCATGGGGGAAAAACTGTTTTTT.

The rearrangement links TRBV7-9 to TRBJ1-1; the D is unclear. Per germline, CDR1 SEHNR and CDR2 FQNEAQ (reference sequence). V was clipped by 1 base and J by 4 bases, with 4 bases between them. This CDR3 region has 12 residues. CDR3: CASSLVATEAFF. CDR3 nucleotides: TGTGCCAGCAGCTTAGTGGCCACTGAAGCTTTCTTT.

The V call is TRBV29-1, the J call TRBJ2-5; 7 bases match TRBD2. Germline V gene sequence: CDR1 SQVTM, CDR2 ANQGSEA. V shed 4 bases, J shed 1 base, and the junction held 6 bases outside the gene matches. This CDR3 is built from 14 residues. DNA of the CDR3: TGCAGCGTTGCAATCTCTAGCGGCCAAGAGACCCAGTACTTC. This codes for CSVAISSGQETQYF.

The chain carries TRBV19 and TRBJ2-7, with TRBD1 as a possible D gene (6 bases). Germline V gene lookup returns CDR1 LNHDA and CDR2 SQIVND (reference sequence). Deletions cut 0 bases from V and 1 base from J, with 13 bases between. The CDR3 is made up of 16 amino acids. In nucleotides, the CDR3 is TGTGCCAGTAGTATAGATTGGACAGTCCGATCCTACGAGCAGTACTTC. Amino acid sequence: CASSIDWTVRSYEQYF. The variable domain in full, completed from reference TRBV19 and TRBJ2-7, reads DGGITQSPKYLFRKEGQNVTLSCEQNLNHDAMYWYRQDPGQGLRLIYYSQIVNDFQKGDIAEGYSVSREKKESFPLTVTSAQKNPTAFYLCASSIDWTVRSYEQYFGPGTRLTVT.

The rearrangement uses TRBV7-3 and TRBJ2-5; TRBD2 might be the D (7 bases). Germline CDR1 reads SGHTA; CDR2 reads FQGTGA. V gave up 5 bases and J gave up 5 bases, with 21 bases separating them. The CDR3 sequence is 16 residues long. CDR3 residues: CASSRGVGGLAETQYF. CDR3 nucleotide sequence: TGTGCCAGCAGCCGTGGGGTCGGGGGGCTTGCGGAGACCCAGTACTTC.

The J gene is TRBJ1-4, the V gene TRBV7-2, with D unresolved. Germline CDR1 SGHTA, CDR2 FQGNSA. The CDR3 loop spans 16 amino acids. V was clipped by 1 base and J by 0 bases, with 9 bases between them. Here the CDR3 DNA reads TGTGCCAGCAGCTTAGAACTTGGTGCAACTAATGAAAAACTGTTTTTT. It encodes CASSLELGATNEKLFF.

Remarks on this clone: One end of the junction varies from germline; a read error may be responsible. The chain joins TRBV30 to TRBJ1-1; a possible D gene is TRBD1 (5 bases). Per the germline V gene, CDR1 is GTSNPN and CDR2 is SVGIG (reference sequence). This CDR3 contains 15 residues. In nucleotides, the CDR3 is TGTGCCTGGAACCAACGGGGGAGGATGGACACTGAGGCTTTCTTT. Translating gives CAWNQRGRMDTEAFF.

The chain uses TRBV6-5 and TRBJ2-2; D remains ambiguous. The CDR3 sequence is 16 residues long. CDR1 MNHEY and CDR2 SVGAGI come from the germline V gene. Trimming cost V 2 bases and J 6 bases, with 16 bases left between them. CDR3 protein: CASSYTKSLNPGELFF. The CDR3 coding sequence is TGTGCCAGCAGTTACACGAAGTCACTCAACCCCGGGGAGCTGTTTTTT.

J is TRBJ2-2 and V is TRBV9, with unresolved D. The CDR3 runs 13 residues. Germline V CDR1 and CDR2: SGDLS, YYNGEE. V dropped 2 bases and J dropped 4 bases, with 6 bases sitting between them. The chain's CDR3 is CASSVASTGELFF. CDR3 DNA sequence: TGTGCCAGCAGCGTTGCCAGCACCGGGGAGCTGTTTTTT.

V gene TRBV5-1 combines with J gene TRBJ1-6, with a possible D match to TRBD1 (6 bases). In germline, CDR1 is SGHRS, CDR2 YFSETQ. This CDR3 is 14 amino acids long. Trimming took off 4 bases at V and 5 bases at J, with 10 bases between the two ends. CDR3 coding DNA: TGCGCCAGCAGCCCTGACAGGAATAATTCACCCCTCCACTTT. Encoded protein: CASSPDRNNSPLHF.

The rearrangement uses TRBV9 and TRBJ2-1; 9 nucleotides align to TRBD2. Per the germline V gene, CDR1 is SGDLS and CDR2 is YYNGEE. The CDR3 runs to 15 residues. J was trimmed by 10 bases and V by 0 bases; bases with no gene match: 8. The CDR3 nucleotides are TGTGCCAGCAGCGTAGAGGCTAGCGGGGCGCGCGAGCAGTTCTTC. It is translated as CASSVEASGAREQFF.

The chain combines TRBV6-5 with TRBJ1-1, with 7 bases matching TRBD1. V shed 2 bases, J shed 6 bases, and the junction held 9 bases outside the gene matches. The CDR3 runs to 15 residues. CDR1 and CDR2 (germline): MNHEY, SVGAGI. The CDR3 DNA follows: TGTGCCAGCAGTTACGGGGGGACAGAATTGGCTGAAGCTTTCTTT. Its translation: CASSYGGTELAEAFF.